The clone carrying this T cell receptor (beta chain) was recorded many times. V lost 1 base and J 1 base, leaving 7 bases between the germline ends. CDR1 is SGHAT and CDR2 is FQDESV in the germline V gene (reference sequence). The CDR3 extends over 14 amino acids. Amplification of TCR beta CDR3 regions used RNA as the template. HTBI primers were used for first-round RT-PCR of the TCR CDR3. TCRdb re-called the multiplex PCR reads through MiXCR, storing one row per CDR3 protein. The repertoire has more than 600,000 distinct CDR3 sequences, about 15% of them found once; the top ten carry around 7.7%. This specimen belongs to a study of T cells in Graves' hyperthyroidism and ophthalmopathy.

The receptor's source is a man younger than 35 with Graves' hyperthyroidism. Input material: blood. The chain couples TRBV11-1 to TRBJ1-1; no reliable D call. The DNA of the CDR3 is TGTGCCAGCAGCTTAGAGGTACAGAACACTGAAGCTTTCTTT. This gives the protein CASSLEVQNTEAFF.